These 31 T cell receptor beta chains were sequenced from one sample in a study of T-cell reconstitution after alpha-beta-depleted transplantation in children. Preparing the TCRbeta library involved the use of unique molecular identifiers. Each CDR3 protein is one row after TCRdb ran MiXCR on the PCR reads. The sample contains hundreds of thousands of distinct CDR3 sequences, approximately 14% of which appear only once. The input for sequencing was PBMCs, taken before TCRalphabeta/CD19-depleted stem cell transplant. The receptors were sampled from a girl aged 2 to 10 with congenital amegakaryocytic thrombocytopenia, due to receive a stem cell transplant.

This clonotype has ten or more counts. CDR3 loop: CASSPTSGGIRPYNEQFF. For the CDR3, the DNA is TGTGCCAGCAGTCCGACAAGCGGAGGAATTCGCCCATACAATGAGCAGTTCTTC. V gene TRBV12-3 or TRBV12-4 combines with J gene TRBJ2-1; D possibly corresponds to TRBD2 (5 bases). This CDR3 comprises 18 residues. V was clipped by 5 bases and J by 4 bases, with 24 bases between them.

The chain has TRBV10-3 and TRBJ1-1; 8 bases agree with TRBD1. CDR1 and CDR2 (germline): ENHRY, SYGVKD. This CDR3 contains 19 residues. Unmatched junction bases numbered 18, after V lost 0 bases and J lost 6 bases. CDR3 nucleotides: TGTGCCATCAGTGAGTCCCCCTGGACAGGGAAGGTTGTGGGCGCTGAAGCTTTCTTT. Translating it yields CAISESPWTGKVVGAEAFF.

This clonotype was seen a few times. This chain links TRBV5-1 with TRBJ2-1; 10 nucleotides align to TRBD2. Germline V gives CDR1 SGHRS, CDR2 YFSETQ. The junction had 3 bases not matched to a gene; V was cut back by 0 bases and J by 6 bases. This CDR3 region has 15 residues. CDR3 in amino acids: CASSLVPSGGNEQFF. The CDR3 DNA reads TGCGCCAGCAGCTTGGTCCCTAGCGGGGGCAATGAGCAGTTCTTC.

This clonotype was seen only a few times. The rearrangement joins TRBV27 to TRBJ2-3, with TRBD1 matching 10 bases. Germline lookup yields CDR1 MNHEY and CDR2 SMNVEV (reference sequence). V was pared by 6 bases and J by 4 bases, with 10 bases of the junction left unmatched. The CDR3 contains 16 residues. DNA of the CDR3: TGTGCCAGCAGCTTAGCGGGACAGGGGAGGGCAGATACGCAGTATTTT. Its protein is CASSLAGQGRADTQYF.

This clonotype came up a few times. The V and J genes are TRBV5-6 and TRBJ2-1; possible D gene TRBD2, 6 bases. CDR1 and CDR2 (germline): SGHDT, YYEEEE. V was cut by 6 bases and J by 6 bases, with 16 bases left in between. The CDR3 runs to 14 residues. DNA for the CDR3: TGTGCCAGCACCCTGGGACTTCCCAGCAATGAGCAGTTCTTC. Its translation is CASTLGLPSNEQFF. Full variable domain (remainder filled in from reference TRBV5-6 and TRBJ2-1): DAGVTQSPTHLIKTRGQQVTLRCSPKSGHDTVSWYQQALGQGPQFIFQYYEEEERQRGNFPDRFSGHQFPNYSSELNVNALLLGDSALYLCASTLGLPSNEQFFGPGTRLTVL.

This chain joins TRBV7-9 and TRBJ2-1, with 10 bases fitting TRBD1. CDR1 and CDR2 from the germline V gene are SEHNR and FQNEAQ (reference sequence). Trimming removed 1 base from V and 5 bases from J; junction bases left unmatched: 5. The CDR3 covers 16 residues. CDR3 in amino acids: CASSLVGGTGDNEQFF. The CDR3, as DNA: TGTGCCAGCAGCTTAGTAGGGGGGACAGGGGACAATGAGCAGTTCTTC.

This clonotype occurred many times. V gene TRBV27 combines with J gene TRBJ1-2; D may be TRBD1 (6 bases). CDR3 length equals 15 residues. Germline assignment: CDR1 MNHEY and CDR2 SMNVEV (reference sequence). Trimming shortened V by 2 bases and J by 2 bases, and 12 bases separated the two germline ends. The CDR3 DNA reads as TGTGCCAGCAGTTTAGGGCCACAGGGAAACTATGGCTACACCTTC. Its protein product is CASSLGPQGNYGYTF.

This clonotype was recorded many times. The genes are TRBV20-1 and TRBJ2-3, with 11 bases fitting TRBD2. The V gene's germline CDR1 is DFQATT and CDR2 SNEGSKA (reference sequence). There are 16 residues in the CDR3. V was clipped by 3 bases and J by 8 bases; unmatched bases: 13. The CDR3 DNA sequence: TGCAGTGCTAGGGAAAACTTAGCGGGAGGGTTCGGTACGCAGTATTTT. This codes for CSARENLAGGFGTQYF.

The chain recombines TRBV28 with TRBJ2-5; D may be TRBD1 (6 bases). The V end lost 4 bases, the J end lost 0 bases, and 18 bases lay between the germline ends. CDR1 is MDHEN, CDR2 SYDVKM, per germline. This CDR3 has 17 residues. The CDR3 loop is CASSSPRGPTYQETQYF. As DNA, the CDR3 is TGTGCCAGCAGTTCTCCCAGGGGCCCCACGTACCAAGAGACCCAGTACTTC.

V usage is TRBV27 and J usage is TRBJ2-3; D gene ambiguous. The germline V and J ends were trimmed by 6 bases and 3 bases, with 10 bases remaining between them. Germline CDR1 MNHEY, CDR2 SMNVEV (reference sequence). The CDR3 contains 13 residues. CDR3 residues: CASRAYETDTQYF. DNA for the CDR3: TGTGCCAGCAGAGCTTACGAGACAGATACGCAGTATTTT.

This clonotype was observed a few times. The chain recombines TRBV9 with TRBJ2-2; 9 bases map to TRBD1. J was trimmed by 5 bases and V by 3 bases; bases with no gene match: 2. Germline V CDR1 and CDR2: SGDLS, YYNGEE. The CDR3 is made up of 14 amino acids. CDR3 sequence: CASSGGTGTGELFF. DNA for the CDR3: TGTGCCAGCAGCGGGGGGACAGGGACCGGGGAGCTGTTTTTT.

This clonotype came up many times. V gene TRBV28 combines with J gene TRBJ2-7, with unresolved D. Germline CDR1 MDHEN, CDR2 SYDVKM. CDR3 length: 15 amino acids. The ends were cut back, 6 bases at V and 2 bases at J, with 17 bases in the middle. CDR3 amino acids: CASSLGLEPAYEQYF. CDR3 nucleotides: TGTGCCAGCAGCCTAGGGCTAGAGCCTGCCTACGAGCAGTACTTC.

At least ten counts were recorded for this clonotype. The CDR3 reads CSAREAGMIIEQYF. The CDR3 region has the DNA TGCAGTGCTAGAGAGGCCGGGATGATTATCGAGCAGTACTTC. J is TRBJ2-7 and V is TRBV20-1; D may be TRBD2 (5 bases). CDR1 DFQATT and CDR2 SNEGSKA come from the germline V gene (reference sequence). The CDR3 is made up of 14 amino acids. The V end was cut by 0 bases, the J end by 6 bases, with 15 bases between.

The chain joins TRBV10-3 to TRBJ2-7, with D possibly TRBD2 on 6 matching bases. The CDR3 totals 14 residues. The ends were cut back, 10 bases at V and 0 bases at J, with 16 bases in the middle. CDR1 and CDR2 from the germline V gene are ENHRY and SYGVKD. In DNA, the CDR3 is TGTGCCACCTTTCAGGGACTCCTCTCCTACGAGCAGTACTTC. The encoded protein is CATFQGLLSYEQYF.

This clonotype has only a few counts. This chain links TRBV29-1 with TRBJ2-7; D is undetermined. Trimming took 7 bases from V and 0 from J, leaving 19 bases between them. The CDR3 loop spans 15 amino acids. Germline V CDR1 and CDR2: SQVTM, ANQGSEA. The CDR3 nucleotides read TGCAGCGCAAGGACCCGGGCATGGGGCTCCTACGAGCAGTACTTC. This translates into CSARTRAWGSYEQYF.

The sample holds a few counts of this clonotype. The rearrangement joins TRBV15 to TRBJ2-2; a weak D match, TRBD2 (5 bases). The CDR3 has 13 amino acids. The V end lost 8 bases, the J end lost 4 bases, and 11 bases lay between the germline ends. Germline CDR1 reads LNHNV; CDR2 reads YYDKDF (reference sequence). The CDR3 here is CATGLESTGELFF. The CDR3 DNA reads TGTGCCACCGGACTCGAAAGCACCGGGGAGCTGTTTTTT.

This clonotype was found many times. The chain carries TRBV20-1 and TRBJ1-5; D is perhaps TRBD1 (5 bases). Germline CDR1 and CDR2: DFQATT and SNEGSKA (reference sequence). Trimming cost V 6 bases and J 0 bases, with 12 bases left between them. The CDR3 has 14 amino acids. This chain's CDR3 is CSAGDARSNQPQHF. CDR3 nucleotides: TGCAGTGCAGGGGACGCCCGTAGCAATCAGCCCCAGCATTTT.

V gene TRBV12-3 or TRBV12-4 combines with J gene TRBJ2-2; a weak D match, TRBD1 (5 bases). CDR3 length equals 14 residues. Trimming took 2 bases from V and 9 from J, leaving 13 bases between them. The CDR3 coding sequence is TGTGCCAGCAGTTTAATAGGGGCAGCGCGGGAGCTGTTTTTT. Its protein product is CASSLIGAARELFF.

This clonotype showed up many times. The chain links TRBV5-1 to TRBJ2-1; 8 bases are a match to TRBD2. V shed 4 bases, J shed 10 bases, and the junction held 19 bases outside the gene matches. Per the germline V gene, CDR1 is SGHRS and CDR2 is YFSETQ. This CDR3 is built from 17 residues. CDR3 DNA: TGCGCCAGCAGCAGGAGCACTAGCGGTTGGAGACCCTCGGAGCAGTTCTTC. Translated, it gives CASSRSTSGWRPSEQFF.

This clonotype was observed a single time. The chain recombines TRBV10-2 with TRBJ2-1; D possibly corresponds to TRBD2 (6 bases). Germline-derived CDR1 and CDR2 are WSHSY and SAAADI. The CDR3 has 14 residues. V was clipped by 6 bases and J by 4 bases, with 13 bases between them. CDR3 bases: TGCGCCAGCAGGGGGACTTCACATTACAATGAGCAGTTCTTC. It codes for CASRGTSHYNEQFF.

The chain combines TRBV18 with TRBJ2-1, with 7 bases that match TRBD2. This CDR3 is built from 16 residues. Germline assignment: CDR1 KGHSH and CDR2 LQKENI. J gave up 3 bases and V 3 bases, and 8 bases lay outside the gene matches. The CDR3 nucleotides read TGTGCCAGCTCACCCATCGGCGGGAGCGGCTACAATGAGCAGTTCTTC. It codes for CASSPIGGSGYNEQFF.

In its sample, this clonotype was seen many times. The chain is built from TRBV7-8 and TRBJ2-1; 8 bases are shared with TRBD2. Per germline, CDR1 SGHVS and CDR2 FQNEAQ. This CDR3 contains 16 residues. J was trimmed by 2 bases and V by 1 base; bases with no gene match: 4. CDR3 nucleotides: TGTGCCAGCAGCTTAGTCACGGGAGGGGCCTACAATGAGCAGTTCTTC. Its translation is CASSLVTGGAYNEQFF.

The sample holds many counts of this clonotype. The chain carries TRBV5-8 and TRBJ1-5; D is ambiguous. Germline CDR1 is SGHTS and CDR2 is YDEGEE. The CDR3 totals 16 residues. The V gene lost 2 bases and the J gene lost 2 bases, with 14 bases spanning the gap. The chain's CDR3 is CASSFGERVGNQPQHF. DNA of the CDR3: TGTGCCAGCAGCTTTGGAGAAAGGGTGGGCAATCAGCCCCAGCATTTT.

In this sample, this clonotype turned up a few times. V and J are TRBV18 and TRBJ2-7; weak D call: TRBD2 (6 bases). Trimming took off 5 bases at V and 7 bases at J, with 15 bases between the two ends. The CDR3 sequence is 13 residues long. CDR1 KGHSH and CDR2 LQKENI come from the germline V gene. CDR3 DNA sequence: TGTGCCAGCTCAACAGGACTGGGGAGGGAGCAGTACTTC. This gives the protein CASSTGLGREQYF.

This rearrangement joins TRBV6-5 to TRBJ2-1, with 8 bases that match TRBD2. J gave up 6 bases and V 1 base, and 8 bases lay outside the gene matches. The length of the CDR3 is 16 residues. Per germline, CDR1 MNHEY and CDR2 SVGAGI. The CDR3 nucleotides read TGTGCCAGCAGTTACTACGGGACTAGGTCTATCAATGAGCAGTTCTTC. Amino acids: CASSYYGTRSINEQFF.

This clonotype was picked up many times. The chain couples TRBV9 to TRBJ2-2; no reliable D call. From germline, CDR1 is SGDLS and CDR2 YYNGEE. V lost 0 bases, J lost 1 base, and 4 bases lay in between. There are 14 residues in the CDR3. The CDR3, as DNA: TGTGCCAGCAGCGTAGCCGGGAACACCGGGGAGCTGTTTTTT. It codes for CASSVAGNTGELFF.

This clonotype was detected ten times or more. The V and J genes are TRBV12-3 or TRBV12-4 and TRBJ2-7; no definite D call. This CDR3 contains 12 residues. V was trimmed by 6 bases and J by 0 bases, leaving 6 bases between them. CDR3 bases: TGTGCCAGCAGCCCTAGCTCCTACGAGCAGTACTTC. It specifies CASSPSSYEQYF.

This clonotype was picked up many times. The J gene is TRBJ2-2, the V gene TRBV29-1, with unresolved D. Germline V CDR1 and CDR2: SQVTM, ANQGSEA. The V and J ends lost 7 bases and 5 bases respectively, with 8 bases between them. The CDR3 length is 11 residues. The CDR3 sequence: CSARETGELFF. Written as DNA, the CDR3 is TGCAGCGCTAGGGAAACCGGGGAGCTGTTTTTT.

In this sample, this clonotype turned up a few times. The V and J genes are TRBV20-1 and TRBJ1-2, with a weak D call TRBD1 (5 bases). CDR1 is DFQATT, CDR2 SNEGSKA, per germline (reference sequence). The CDR3 spans 15 residues. V lost 4 bases and J lost 7, with 22 bases in between. The CDR3 DNA sequence: TGCAGTGCTATTCGAGGGGAAATGAGTGCGGGTGGCTACACCTTC. It specifies CSAIRGEMSAGGYTF.

The chain carries TRBV5-1 and TRBJ2-1; 10 bases align to TRBD1. CDR1 and CDR2 (germline): SGHRS, YFSETQ. The CDR3 extends over 13 amino acids. Losses at the gene ends were 4 bases for V and 14 bases for J; bases not matched to a gene: 9. This chain's CDR3 is CASSVDRGLGEFF. The CDR3 DNA reads TGCGCCAGCAGCGTGGACAGGGGGTTGGGAGAGTTCTTC. Supplemented by reference TRBV5-1 and TRBJ2-1, the full variable domain reads KAGVTQTPRYLIKTRGQQVTLSCSPISGHRSVSWYQQTPGQGLQFLFEYFSETQRNKGNFPGRFSGRQFSNSRSEMNVSTLELGDSALYLCASSVDRGLGEFFGPGTRLTVL.

This clonotype appeared many times. This chain connects TRBV5-6 to TRBJ2-3; D not resolved. V was shortened by 3 bases and J by 0 bases, with 14 bases between the two germline ends. Germline V lookup: CDR1 SGHDT, CDR2 YYEEEE. This CDR3 comprises 16 residues. This CDR3 is CASSSVVARSTDTQYF. The CDR3 nucleotides are TGTGCCAGCAGCTCGGTCGTCGCACGTAGCACAGATACGCAGTATTTT.